Detailed here is one T cell receptor beta chain. No antigen is known for it. The data originate from a study of long-term antiretroviral therapy in people with HIV. The overall study: The 2015 recommendation for immediate ART came about a decade after the earliest samples. General study results and limits: Compared with controls, HIV repertoires showed narrower CDR3 length ranges. With ART, diversity went up but was still lower than in transplant donor controls.

The run of the v3.0 immunoSEQ assay was at survey level. Sequenced by immunoSEQ multiplex PCR; TCRdb stores in-frame clones only, minus some. Among some 18,000 clones listed, roughly 80% were seen once. Trimming removed 5 bases from V and 4 bases from J, with 8 bases in between. The CDR3 has 12 residues. The germline gives CDR1 LNHDA, CDR2 SQIVND (reference sequence). All donors provided no fewer than one pre-ART and no fewer than two post-ART PBMC samples. The genes are TRBV19 and TRBJ1-2; D remains ambiguous. The TCR originated in a woman under 30 with HIV. The sample was unsorted PBMCs, taken 0.6 years after starting antiretroviral therapy. CDR3 protein: CASSDNFYGYTF. The CDR3 nucleotides read TGTGCCAGTAGTGACAACTTCTATGGCTACACCTTC. Combining the CDR3 with reference TRBV19 and TRBJ1-2 gives the whole variable domain DGGITQSPKYLFRKEGQNVTLSCEQNLNHDAMYWYRQDPGQGLRLIYYSQIVNDFQKGDIAEGYSVSREKKESFPLTVTSAQKNPTAFYLCASSDNFYGYTFGSGTRLTVV.